This T cell receptor (beta chain) was captured by sequencing in a study of T cell responses to AZD1222 COVID-19 vaccine. Only in-frame clones appear in the TCRdb table, and some are missing; sequencing was by immunoSEQ multiplex PCR. The sample holds around 91,000 clones, around nine tenths seen once. Concerning this clone: Its matching antigen is unknown.

General observations from the study: Unmutated variant regions are reportedly targeted by nearly half of spike-specific TCRs. Baseline serology detected seropositivity in only six AZD1222 recipients. Regions 160-218 and 743-854 dominated among vaccine-associated CD4 TCRs spanning spike.

Germline V gives CDR1 MNHEY, CDR2 SVGAGI. Germline trimming cut 5 bases from V and 6 bases from J; bases unmatched to any gene: 7. The CDR3 extends over 15 amino acids. The input for sequencing was peripheral blood, taken on day 0 of AZD1222 vaccination. The receptor was derived from an adult in good health. The chain links TRBV6-5 to TRBJ1-5; the match to TRBD1 covers 10 bases. CDR3 nucleotide sequence: TGTGCCAGCAGTATCGACAGGGGGCTGTTTCAGCCCCAGCATTTT. It encodes CASSIDRGLFQPQHF.